A selection of T cell receptor beta chains follows, all from one sample in a study of breast tumors, draining lymph nodes, adjacent tissues. TCRdb fed the multiplex PCR reads into MiXCR, producing one record per CDR3 protein. Among approximately 100,000 distinct CDR3 sequences listed, around 21% were seen once. Specimen: axillary lymph node tissue. These receptors all stem from a female donor with breast cancer. Some clones in this sample may be carry-over from other donors' samples. The CDR3 runs from the conserved cysteine through the conserved F or W. The D gene is left open where the match is weak. Rows give clone size only sometimes, using once, few, many, or a class for an expanded clone.

V gene	J gene	clone size	D gene	CDR3 length	CDR3 protein	CDR3 DNA
TRBV5-4	TRBJ2-1	many	-	15	CASSFYSRRDNEQFF	TGTGCCAGCAGCTTCTATAGCCGCAGGGACAATGAGCAGTTCTTC
TRBV15	TRBJ1-3	many	-	15	CATSREGLSGNTIYF	TGTGCCACCAGCAGGGAGGGGCTCTCTGGAAACACCATATATTTT
TRBV5-1	TRBJ2-7	many	-	13	CASSLDRSYEQYF	TGCGCCAGCAGCTTGGACCGGTCCTACGAGCAGTACTTC
TRBV5-1	TRBJ2-3	-	-	13	CASSRSGTDTQYF	TGCGCCAGCAGCAGGTCCGGCACAGATACGCAGTATTTT
TRBV5-1	TRBJ2-2	few	TRBD1	16	CASSPTGGLQTGELFF	TGCGCCAGCAGCCCAACAGGGGGGTTACAGACCGGGGAGCTGTTTTTT
TRBV6-6	TRBJ2-7	many	TRBD1	16	CASSSRPGQGAHEQYF	TGTGCCAGCAGTTCTCGCCCGGGACAGGGGGCCCACGAGCAGTACTTC
TRBV12-5	TRBJ2-7	many	-	12	CASGKSRDEQYF	TGTGCTAGTGGAAAAAGCAGGGACGAGCAGTACTTC
TRBV6-5	TRBJ2-5	many	TRBD1	15	CASSYGPGQQETQYF	TGTGCCAGCAGTTACGGGCCGGGACAGCAAGAGACCCAGTACTTC
TRBV18	TRBJ1-2	-	-	15	CASSPQGLGKYGYTF	TGTGCCAGCTCACCTCAGGGTCTAGGGAAGTATGGCTACACCTTC
TRBV6-1	TRBJ1-2	many	-	12	CASTIVTYGYTF	TGTGCCAGCACCATTGTCACATATGGCTACACCTTC
TRBV5-5	TRBJ1-6	many	-	15	CASSLGTAINSPLHF	TGTGCCAGCAGCTTGGGGACAGCGATTAATTCACCCCTCCACTTT
TRBV9	TRBJ1-4	many	-	14	CASSVAQGNEKLFF	TGTGCCAGCAGCGTAGCCCAGGGCAATGAAAAACTGTTTTTT
TRBV9	TRBJ1-2	many	TRBD1	16	CASSSIKGTGGFGYTF	TGTGCCAGCAGCTCCATTAAGGGGACAGGGGGCTTTGGCTACACCTTC
TRBV6-5	TRBJ1-4	few	TRBD1	15	CASSYSTGGAEKLFF	TGTGCCAGCAGTTACTCCACAGGGGGCGCGGAAAAACTGTTTTTT
TRBV20-1	TRBJ2-5	many	-	16	CSARDWTLTGSETQYF	TGCAGTGCTAGAGATTGGACCTTGACGGGTTCGGAGACCCAGTACTTC
TRBV7-9	TRBJ2-4	many	-	15	CASSYASEAKNIQYF	TGTGCCAGCAGCTACGCGTCAGAAGCCAAAAACATTCAGTACTTC
TRBV7-9	TRBJ1-6	many	-	13	CASSLGTRVSLHF	TGTGCCAGCAGCTTAGGAACCAGGGTATCCCTCCACTTT
TRBV30	TRBJ2-7	many	TRBD2	14	CAWSRLAGAYEQYF	TGTGCCTGGAGTAGACTAGCGGGAGCCTACGAGCAGTACTTC
TRBV28	TRBJ2-7	-	-	16	CASSTIRDWRTYEQYF	TGTGCCAGCAGCACGATACGGGATTGGAGAACCTACGAGCAGTACTTC
TRBV7-2	TRBJ2-5	many	TRBD2	15	CASSLGGGLQETQYF	TGTGCCAGCAGCTTAGGCGGGGGGCTTCAAGAGACCCAGTACTTC
TRBV11-3	TRBJ2-1	many	TRBD2	16	CASSLVGTSGSKEQFF	TGTGCCAGCAGCTTAGTAGGGACTAGCGGTTCAAAGGAGCAGTTCTTC
TRBV5-4	TRBJ2-2	few	-	15	CASSPGQENTGELFF	TGTGCCAGCAGCCCCGGGCAGGAGAACACCGGGGAGCTGTTTTTT
TRBV6-1	TRBJ2-1	many	-	14	CASFKEGSYNEQFF	TGTGCCAGCTTCAAAGAAGGCTCCTACAATGAGCAGTTCTTC
TRBV9	TRBJ2-1	many	-	14	CASSVASGYNEQFF	TGTGCCAGCAGCGTAGCATCCGGATACAATGAGCAGTTCTTC
TRBV7-7	TRBJ2-3	many	-	12	CASSPITDTQYF	TGTGCTAGCAGCCCGATCACAGATACGCAGTATTTT
TRBV27	TRBJ2-2	-	-	18	CASSLGEPGALDGGELFF	TGTGCCAGCAGTTTGGGTGAACCCGGGGCCCTAGATGGCGGGGAGCTGTTTTTT
TRBV10-3	TRBJ1-3	many	TRBD1	17	CAISAGTGGRSGNTIYF	TGTGCCATCAGTGCCGGGACAGGGGGCAGGTCTGGAAACACCATATATTTT
TRBV9	TRBJ2-7	many	TRBD2	17	CASSASGGIGSSYEQYF	TGTGCCAGCAGCGCAAGCGGGGGAATCGGTAGCTCCTACGAGCAGTACTTC
TRBV28	TRBJ2-5	-	-	14	CASSSSGGLETQYF	TGTGCCAGCAGTTCCTCAGGCGGGCTGGAGACCCAGTACTTC
TRBV20-1	TRBJ2-5	many	TRBD1	14	CSAREGTGLETQYF	TGCAGTGCTAGAGAGGGGACAGGGCTGGAGACCCAGTACTTC
TRBV28	TRBJ1-5	once	TRBD1	15	CASSWRGTGNQPQHF	TGTGCCAGCAGTTGGAGGGGGACAGGTAATCAGCCCCAGCATTTT
TRBV7-3	TRBJ1-6	many	-	16	CASSQSGPGLNSPLHF	TGTGCCAGCAGCCAATCGGGGCCGGGCCTCAATTCACCCCTCCACTTT
TRBV11-3	TRBJ2-7	many	-	13	CASGDGNSYEQYF	TGTGCCAGCGGGGATGGTAATTCCTACGAGCAGTACTTC
TRBV12-3/TRBV12-4	TRBJ1-6	-	-	14	CASSFDWPNSPLHF	TGTGCCAGCAGTTTTGATTGGCCTAATTCACCCCTCCACTTT
TRBV5-1	TRBJ2-7	many	-	13	CASSLEGSYEQYF	TGCGCCAGCAGCTTAGAGGGGAGCTACGAGCAGTACTTC
TRBV6-2/TRBV6-3	TRBJ2-3	-	-	15	CASRNPGGGGDAQYF	TGTGCCAGCAGAAACCCGGGGGGCGGCGGGGATGCGCAGTATTTT
TRBV2	TRBJ2-7	many	TRBD1	16	CASQFSGGTGQYEQYF	TGTGCCAGTCAATTTTCAGGGGGGACAGGGCAATACGAGCAGTACTTC
TRBV30	TRBJ1-1	-	TRBD1	14	CAWRTGAMNTEAFF	TGTGCCTGGAGAACAGGGGCGATGAACACTGAAGCTTTCTTT
TRBV5-1	TRBJ2-7	many	-	14	CASSLEGSPYEQYF	TGCGCCAGCAGCTTGGAGGGTAGCCCCTACGAGCAGTACTTC
TRBV11-2	TRBJ2-1	many	TRBD1	15	CASSLRQGAFNEQFF	TGTGCCAGCAGCTTACGACAGGGGGCCTTCAATGAGCAGTTCTTC
TRBV10-3	TRBJ2-7	many	-	14	CAISERETEYEQYF	TGTGCCATCAGTGAGCGGGAGACGGAGTACGAGCAGTACTTC
TRBV12-3/TRBV12-4	TRBJ2-3	-	TRBD1	14	CASSPWTGPDTQYF	TGTGCCAGCAGTCCCTGGACAGGGCCAGATACGCAGTATTTT
TRBV6-1	TRBJ2-7	many	-	14	CASIQGRVSYEQYF	TGTGCCAGCATCCAGGGGCGCGTCTCCTACGAGCAGTACTTC
TRBV5-5	TRBJ1-2	-	TRBD1	14	CASSLTGQGYGYTF	TGTGCCAGCAGCTTGACTGGACAGGGGTACGGCTACACCTTC